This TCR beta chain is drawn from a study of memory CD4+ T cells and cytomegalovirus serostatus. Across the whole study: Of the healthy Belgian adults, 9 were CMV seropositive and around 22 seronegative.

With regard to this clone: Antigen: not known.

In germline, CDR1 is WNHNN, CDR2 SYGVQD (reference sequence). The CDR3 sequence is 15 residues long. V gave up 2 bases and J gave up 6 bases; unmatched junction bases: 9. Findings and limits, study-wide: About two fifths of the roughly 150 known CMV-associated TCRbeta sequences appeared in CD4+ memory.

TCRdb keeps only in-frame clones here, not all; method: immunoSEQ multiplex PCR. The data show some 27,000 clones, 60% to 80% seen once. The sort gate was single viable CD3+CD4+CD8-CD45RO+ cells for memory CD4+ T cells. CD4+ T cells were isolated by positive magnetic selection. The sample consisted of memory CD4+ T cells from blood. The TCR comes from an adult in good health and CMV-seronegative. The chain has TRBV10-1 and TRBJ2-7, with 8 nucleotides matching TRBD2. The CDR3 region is CASSESGRTTSEQYF. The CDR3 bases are TGCGCCAGCAGTGAGAGCGGGAGAACCACCTCCGAGCAGTACTTC.